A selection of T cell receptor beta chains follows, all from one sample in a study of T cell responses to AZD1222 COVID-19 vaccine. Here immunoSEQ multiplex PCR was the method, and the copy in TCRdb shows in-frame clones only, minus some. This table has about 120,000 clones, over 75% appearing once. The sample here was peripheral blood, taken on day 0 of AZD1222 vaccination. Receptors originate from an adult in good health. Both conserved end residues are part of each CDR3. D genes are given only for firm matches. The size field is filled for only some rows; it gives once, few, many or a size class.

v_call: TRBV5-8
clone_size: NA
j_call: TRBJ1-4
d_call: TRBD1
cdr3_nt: TGTGCCAGCAGCCTTGGACAGGGGGATAATGAAAAACTGTTTTTT
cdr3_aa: CASSLGQGDNEKLFF

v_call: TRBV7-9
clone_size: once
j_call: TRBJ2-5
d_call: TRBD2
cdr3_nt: TGTGCCAGCAGCCGGACTAGCGATAGAGTAGAGACCCAGTACTTC
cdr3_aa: CASSRTSDRVETQYF

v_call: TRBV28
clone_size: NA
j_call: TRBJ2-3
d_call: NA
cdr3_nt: TGTGCCAGCAGTTTAGCATCAGATACGCAGTATTTT
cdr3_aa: CASSLASDTQYF

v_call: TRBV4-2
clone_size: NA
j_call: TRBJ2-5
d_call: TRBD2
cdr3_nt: TGTGCCAGCAGGGACATAGCGGGAGGGTACCAAGAGACCCAGTACTTC
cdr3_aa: CASRDIAGGYQETQYF

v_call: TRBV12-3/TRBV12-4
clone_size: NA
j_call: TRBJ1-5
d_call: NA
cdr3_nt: TGTGCCAGCAGTTTCAGGGGACATCAGCCCCAGCATTTT
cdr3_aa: CASSFRGHQPQHF

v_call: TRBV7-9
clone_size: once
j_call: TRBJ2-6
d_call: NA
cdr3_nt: TGTGCCAGCAGCTTACTGTACGGCAGGGGCCGCTCTGGGGCCAACGTCCTGACTTTC
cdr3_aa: CASSLLYGRGRSGANVLTF

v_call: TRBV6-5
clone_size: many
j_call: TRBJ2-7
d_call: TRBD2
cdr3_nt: TGTGCCACGACTAGCGGGACCTCCTACGAGCAGTACTTC
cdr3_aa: CATTSGTSYEQYF

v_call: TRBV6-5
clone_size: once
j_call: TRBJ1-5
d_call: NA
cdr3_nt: TGTGCCAGCCTCCGGGGCAGGGCCAATCAGCCCCAGCATTTT
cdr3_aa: CASLRGRANQPQHF

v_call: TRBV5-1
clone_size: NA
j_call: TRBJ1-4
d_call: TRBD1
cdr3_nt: TGCGCCAGCAGCGTGTCCGGGACAGGGTCCTATTCTAATGAAAAACTGTTTTTT
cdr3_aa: CASSVSGTGSYSNEKLFF

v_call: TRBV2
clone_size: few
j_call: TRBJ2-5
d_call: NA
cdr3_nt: TGTGCCAGCAGTTTCGACTCGAGAGAGACCCAGTACTTC
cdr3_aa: CASSFDSRETQYF

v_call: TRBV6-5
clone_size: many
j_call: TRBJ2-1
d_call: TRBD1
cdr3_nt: TGTGCCAGCACCCCACAGGGGGTCACCTACAATGAGCAGTTCTTC
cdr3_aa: CASTPQGVTYNEQFF

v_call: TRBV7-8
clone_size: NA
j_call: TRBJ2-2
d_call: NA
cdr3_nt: TGTGCCAGCAGCTTAGTTCGGAGCCCGAACACCGGGGAGCTGTTTTTT
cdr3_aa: CASSLVRSPNTGELFF

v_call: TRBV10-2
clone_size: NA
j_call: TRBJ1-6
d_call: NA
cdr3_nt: TGCGCCAGCAGTGAGTCGGAGGATTCACCCCTCCACTTT
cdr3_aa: CASSESEDSPLHF

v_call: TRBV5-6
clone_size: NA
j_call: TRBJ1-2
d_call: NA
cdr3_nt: TGTGCCAGCAGCGAAGGACTGGGCGCCTATGGCTACACCTTC
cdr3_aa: CASSEGLGAYGYTF

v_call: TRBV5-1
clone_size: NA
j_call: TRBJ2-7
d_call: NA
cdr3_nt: TGCGCCAGCAGCTTGCTACCGAGCTCCTACGAGCAGTACTTC
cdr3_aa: CASSLLPSSYEQYF

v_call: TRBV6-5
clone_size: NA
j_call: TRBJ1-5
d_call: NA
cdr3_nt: TGTGCCAGCAGTTACTTGAATCAGCCCCAGCATTTT
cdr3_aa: CASSYLNQPQHF

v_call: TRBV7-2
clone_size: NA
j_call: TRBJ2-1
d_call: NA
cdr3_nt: TGTGCCAGCAAACGGACAATTTCCCCGGCGGATGAGCAGTTCTTC
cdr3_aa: CASKRTISPADEQFF

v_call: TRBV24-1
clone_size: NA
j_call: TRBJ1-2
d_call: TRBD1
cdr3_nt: TGTGCCACCAGTGATCCCGGGACAGGAAGCTATGGCTACACCTTC
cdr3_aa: CATSDPGTGSYGYTF

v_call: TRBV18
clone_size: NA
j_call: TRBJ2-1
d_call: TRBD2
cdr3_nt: TGTGCCAGCTCACCTGCGGGAGGGTCGCTCCGAGGTGAGCAGTTCTTC
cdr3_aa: CASSPAGGSLRGEQFF

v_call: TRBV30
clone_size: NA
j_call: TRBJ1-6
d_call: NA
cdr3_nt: TGTGCCTGGAGTGTAGTCGGTTTAAGGAATTCACCCCTCCACTTT
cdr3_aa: CAWSVVGLRNSPLHF

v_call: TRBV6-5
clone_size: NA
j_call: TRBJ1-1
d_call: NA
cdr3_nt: TGTGCCAGCAGCCCCCGCGGGGGTTGGGCTGAAGCTTTCTTT
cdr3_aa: CASSPRGGWAEAFF

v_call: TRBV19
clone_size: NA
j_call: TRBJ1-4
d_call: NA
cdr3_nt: TGTGCCAGTAGTATCAGGAGGGACGGAGGATACGAAAAACTGTTTTTT
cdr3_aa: CASSIRRDGGYEKLFF

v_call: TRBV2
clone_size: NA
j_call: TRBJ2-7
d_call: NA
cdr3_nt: TGTGCCAGCAGCGACCACAGGGCTGCGTACGAGCAGTACTTC
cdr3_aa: CASSDHRAAYEQYF

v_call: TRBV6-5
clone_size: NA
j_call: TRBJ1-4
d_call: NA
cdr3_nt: TGTGCCAGCATGGCTCTACGAGGGGAAAAACTGTTTTTT
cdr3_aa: CASMALRGEKLFF

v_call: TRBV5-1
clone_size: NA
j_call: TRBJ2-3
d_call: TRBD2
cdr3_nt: TGCGCCAGCAGCGGCGGGACTAGCGGGGGCACAGATACGCAGTATTTT
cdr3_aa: CASSGGTSGGTDTQYF

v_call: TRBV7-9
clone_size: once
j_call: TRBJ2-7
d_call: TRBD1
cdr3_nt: TGTGCCAGCAGCTTAGAGGGGACAGACTACGAGCAGTACTTC
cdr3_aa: CASSLEGTDYEQYF

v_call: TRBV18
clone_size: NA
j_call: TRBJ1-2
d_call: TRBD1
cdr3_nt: TGTGCCAGCTCTCCGGACAGGGACTCCTATGGCTACACCTTC
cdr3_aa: CASSPDRDSYGYTF

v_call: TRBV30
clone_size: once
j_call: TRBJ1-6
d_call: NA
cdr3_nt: TGTGCCTGGAAACAGGGAGGATCACCCCTCCACTTT
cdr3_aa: CAWKQGGSPLHF

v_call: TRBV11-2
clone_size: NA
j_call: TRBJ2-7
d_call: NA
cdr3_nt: TGTGCCAGCAGCCCCCGAAGGGCCTCCTACGAGCAGTACTTC
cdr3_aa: CASSPRRASYEQYF

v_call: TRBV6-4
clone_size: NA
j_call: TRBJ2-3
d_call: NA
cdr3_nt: TGTGCCAGCAGTGAGGGGCCGGAGGCAGATACGCAGTATTTT
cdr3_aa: CASSEGPEADTQYF

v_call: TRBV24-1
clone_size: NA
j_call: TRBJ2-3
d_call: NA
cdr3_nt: TGTGCCACCAGTGATTTGCAAAGCGGCACAGATACGCAGTATTTT
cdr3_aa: CATSDLQSGTDTQYF

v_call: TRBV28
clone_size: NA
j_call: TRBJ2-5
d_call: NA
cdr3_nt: TGTGCCAGCAGTTGGGCGACTAGTTTCCGGGCCGTTCAAGAGACCCAGTACTTC
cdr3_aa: CASSWATSFRAVQETQYF

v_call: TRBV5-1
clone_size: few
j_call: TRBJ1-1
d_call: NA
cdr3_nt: TGCGCCAGCAGCCCCTACCTTGGGGGGGCCGACACTGAAGCTTTCTTT
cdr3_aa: CASSPYLGGADTEAFF

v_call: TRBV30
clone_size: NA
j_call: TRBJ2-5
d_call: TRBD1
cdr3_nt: TGTGCCCACCGGGACAGGCCAGTGATAGAGACCCAGTACTTC
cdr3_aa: CAHRDRPVIETQYF

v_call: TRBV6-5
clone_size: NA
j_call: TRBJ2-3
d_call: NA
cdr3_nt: TGTGCCAGCAGAGTTGGACAGAGCACAGATACGCAGTATTTT
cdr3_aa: CASRVGQSTDTQYF

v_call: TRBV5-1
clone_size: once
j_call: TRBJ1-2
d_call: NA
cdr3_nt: TGCGCCAGCAGCCTCAACCGGGACGGTCCCTATGGCTACACCTTC
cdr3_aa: CASSLNRDGPYGYTF

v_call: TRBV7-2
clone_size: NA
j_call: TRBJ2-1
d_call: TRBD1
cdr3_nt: TGTGCCAGCAGCTCACAGGGGGCGCGATACAATGAGCAGTTCTTC
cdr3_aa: CASSSQGARYNEQFF

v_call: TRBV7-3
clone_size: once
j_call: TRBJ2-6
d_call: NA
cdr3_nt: TGTGCCAGCAGCTTATTGGCCCCGGTCCGCTCTGGGGCCAACGTCCTGACTTTC
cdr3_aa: CASSLLAPVRSGANVLTF

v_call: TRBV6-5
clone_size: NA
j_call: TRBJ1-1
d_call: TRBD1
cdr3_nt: TGTGCCACCGAGACAGGGAGGAACACTGAAGCTTTCTTT
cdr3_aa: CATETGRNTEAFF

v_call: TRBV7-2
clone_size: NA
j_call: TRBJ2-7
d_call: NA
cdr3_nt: TGTGCCAGCAGCTTAGCACGGGCCTACGAGCAGTACTTC
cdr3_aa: CASSLARAYEQYF

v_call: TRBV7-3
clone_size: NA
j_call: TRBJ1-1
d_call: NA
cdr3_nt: TGTGCCAGCAGCCCGAGAGGGGCGCGGAACACTGAAGCTTTCTTT
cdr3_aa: CASSPRGARNTEAFF

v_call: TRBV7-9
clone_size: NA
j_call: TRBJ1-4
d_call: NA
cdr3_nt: TGTGCCAGCAGTTCTCGTTTTTCTACCCTCCGGGAGGCTAATGAAAAACTGTTTTTT
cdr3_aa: CASSSRFSTLREANEKLFF

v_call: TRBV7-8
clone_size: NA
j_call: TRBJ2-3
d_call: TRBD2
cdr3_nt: TGTGCCAGCAGCCCGCCTTTGCGACTAGCTGCAGATACGCAGTATTTT
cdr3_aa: CASSPPLRLAADTQYF

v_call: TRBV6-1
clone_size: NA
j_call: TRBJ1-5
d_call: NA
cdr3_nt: TGTGCCAGCAGTGAAGCCAAAAACGGGAATCAGCCCCAGCATTTT
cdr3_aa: CASSEAKNGNQPQHF

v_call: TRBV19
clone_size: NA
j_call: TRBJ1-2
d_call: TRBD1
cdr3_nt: TGTGCCAGTACCCTCCCGGTTGCAGGGGGTAGAGATGGCTACACCTTC
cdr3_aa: CASTLPVAGGRDGYTF